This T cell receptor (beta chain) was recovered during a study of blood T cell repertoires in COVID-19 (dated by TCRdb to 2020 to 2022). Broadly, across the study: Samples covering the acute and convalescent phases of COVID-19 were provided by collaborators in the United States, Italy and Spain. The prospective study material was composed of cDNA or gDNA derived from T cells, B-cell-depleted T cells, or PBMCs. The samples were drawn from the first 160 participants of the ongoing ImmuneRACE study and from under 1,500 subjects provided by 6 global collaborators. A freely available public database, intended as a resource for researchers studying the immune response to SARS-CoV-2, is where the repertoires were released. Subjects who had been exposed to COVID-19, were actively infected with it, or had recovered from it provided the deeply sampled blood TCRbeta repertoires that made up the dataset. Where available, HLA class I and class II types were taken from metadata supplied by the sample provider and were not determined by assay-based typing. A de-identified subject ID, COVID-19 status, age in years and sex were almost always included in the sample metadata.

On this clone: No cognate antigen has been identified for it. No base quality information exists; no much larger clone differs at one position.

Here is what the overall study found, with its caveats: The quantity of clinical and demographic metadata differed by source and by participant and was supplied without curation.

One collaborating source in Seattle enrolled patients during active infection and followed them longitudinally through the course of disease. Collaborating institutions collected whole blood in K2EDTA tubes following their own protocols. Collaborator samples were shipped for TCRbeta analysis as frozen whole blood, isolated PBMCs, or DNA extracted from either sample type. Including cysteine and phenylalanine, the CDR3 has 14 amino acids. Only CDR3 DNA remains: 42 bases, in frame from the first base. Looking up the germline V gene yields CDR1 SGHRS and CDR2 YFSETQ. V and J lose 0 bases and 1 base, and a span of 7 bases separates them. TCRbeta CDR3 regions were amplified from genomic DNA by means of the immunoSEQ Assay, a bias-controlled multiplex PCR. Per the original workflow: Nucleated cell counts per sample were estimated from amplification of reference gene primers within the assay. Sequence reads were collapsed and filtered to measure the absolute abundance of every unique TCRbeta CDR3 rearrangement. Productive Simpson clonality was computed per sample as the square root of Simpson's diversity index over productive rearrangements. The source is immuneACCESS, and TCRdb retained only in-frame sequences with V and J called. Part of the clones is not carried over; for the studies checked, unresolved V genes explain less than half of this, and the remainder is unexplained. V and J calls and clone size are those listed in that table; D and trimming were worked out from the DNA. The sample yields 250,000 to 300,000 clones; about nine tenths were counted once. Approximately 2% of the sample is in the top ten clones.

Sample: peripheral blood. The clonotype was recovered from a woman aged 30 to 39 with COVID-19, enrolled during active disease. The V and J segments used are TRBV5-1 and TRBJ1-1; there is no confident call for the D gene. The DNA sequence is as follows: TGCGCCAGCAGCTTGGGTCCGTCGAACACTGAAGCTTTCTTT. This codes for CASSLGPSNTEAFF.